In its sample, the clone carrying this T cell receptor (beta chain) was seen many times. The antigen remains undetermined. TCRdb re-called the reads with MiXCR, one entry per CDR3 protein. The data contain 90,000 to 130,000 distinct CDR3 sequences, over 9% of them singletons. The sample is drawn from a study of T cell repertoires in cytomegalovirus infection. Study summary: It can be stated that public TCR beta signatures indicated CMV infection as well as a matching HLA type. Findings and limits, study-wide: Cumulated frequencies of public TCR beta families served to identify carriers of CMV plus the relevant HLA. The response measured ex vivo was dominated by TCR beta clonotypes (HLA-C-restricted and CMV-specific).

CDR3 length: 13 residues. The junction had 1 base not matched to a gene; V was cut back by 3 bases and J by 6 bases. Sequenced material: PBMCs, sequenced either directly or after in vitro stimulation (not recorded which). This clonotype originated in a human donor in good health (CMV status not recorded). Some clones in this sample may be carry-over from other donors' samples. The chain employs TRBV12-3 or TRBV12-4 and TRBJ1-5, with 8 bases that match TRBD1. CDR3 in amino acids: CASSFTGGQPQHF. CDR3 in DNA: TGTGCCAGCAGTTTCACAGGGGGTCAGCCCCAGCATTTT.